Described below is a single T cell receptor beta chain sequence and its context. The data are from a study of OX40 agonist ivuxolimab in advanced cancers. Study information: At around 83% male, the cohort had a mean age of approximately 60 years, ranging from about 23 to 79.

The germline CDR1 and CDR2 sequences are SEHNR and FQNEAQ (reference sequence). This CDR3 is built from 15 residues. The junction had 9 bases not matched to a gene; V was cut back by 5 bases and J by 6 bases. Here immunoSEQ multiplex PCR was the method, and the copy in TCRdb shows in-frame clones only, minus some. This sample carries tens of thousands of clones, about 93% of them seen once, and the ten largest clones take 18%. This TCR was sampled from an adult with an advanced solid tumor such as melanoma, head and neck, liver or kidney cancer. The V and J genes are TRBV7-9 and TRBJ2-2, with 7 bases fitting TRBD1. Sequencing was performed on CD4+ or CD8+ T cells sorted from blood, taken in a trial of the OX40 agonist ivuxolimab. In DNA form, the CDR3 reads TGTGCCAGCAGCCCCTCGGACAGGTACCCCGGGGAGCTGTTTTTT. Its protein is CASSPSDRYPGELFF.